This entry features one T cell receptor (beta chain) sequence. At the DNA level, this CDR3 is encoded by other sequences in the same sample as well. The isolated RNA, all of it, was reverse transcribed, so expressed TCRB transcripts were what got sequenced. Measured with immunoSEQ multiplex PCR; TCRdb has only the in-frame clones, and not every one. This sample has hundreds of thousands of clones, with about 30% found just once. The sample belongs to a study of beta chain features in type 1 diabetes. Sequencing was carried out using naive CD4+ T cells from blood. The source of this sequence is a man between 18 and 35 years old in good health.

The CDR3 DNA follows: TGTGCCAGCAGTGTTTCCTACAATGAGCAGTTCTTC. This gives the protein CASSVSYNEQFF. The gene calls are TRBV6-1 and TRBJ2-1; no clear D gene. Trimming shortened V by 4 bases and J by 1 base, and 2 bases separated the two germline ends. This CDR3 comprises 12 residues. CDR1 and CDR2 from the germline V gene are MNHNS and SASEGT.